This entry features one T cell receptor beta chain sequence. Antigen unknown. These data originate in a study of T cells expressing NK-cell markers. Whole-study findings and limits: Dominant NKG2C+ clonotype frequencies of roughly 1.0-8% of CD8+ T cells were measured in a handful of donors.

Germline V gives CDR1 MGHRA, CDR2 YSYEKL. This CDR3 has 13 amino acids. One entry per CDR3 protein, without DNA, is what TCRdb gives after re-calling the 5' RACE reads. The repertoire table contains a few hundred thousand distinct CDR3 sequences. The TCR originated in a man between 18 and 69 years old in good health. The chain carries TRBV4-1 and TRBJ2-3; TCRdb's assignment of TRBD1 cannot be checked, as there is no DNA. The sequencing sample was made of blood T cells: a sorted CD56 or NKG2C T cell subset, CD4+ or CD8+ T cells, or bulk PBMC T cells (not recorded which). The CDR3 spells CASSLLPGDTQYF.